Here is one TCR beta chain with its context. This sample was taken from a study of T cell changes during pregnancy in multiple sclerosis. Sequenced by immunoSEQ multiplex PCR; TCRdb stores in-frame clones only, minus some. The table records tens of thousands of clones, approximately 90% of them present only once. Looked up from germline, CDR1 is SGHTS and CDR2 is YDEGEE. The V and J ends lost 10 bases and 8 bases, in that order; junction bases with no gene match: 10. This CDR3 has 14 residues. This material consisted of peripheral blood, taken in the first trimester of pregnancy. The chain carries TRBV5-8 and TRBJ1-6; TRBD1 aligns across 9 bases. This receptor was obtained from a female donor in good health, enrolled as a control in a pregnancy study. The CDR3 sequence: CAAGRTGEYSPLHF. CDR3 in DNA: TGTGCCGCAGGTCGGACAGGGGAATATTCACCCCTCCACTTT.